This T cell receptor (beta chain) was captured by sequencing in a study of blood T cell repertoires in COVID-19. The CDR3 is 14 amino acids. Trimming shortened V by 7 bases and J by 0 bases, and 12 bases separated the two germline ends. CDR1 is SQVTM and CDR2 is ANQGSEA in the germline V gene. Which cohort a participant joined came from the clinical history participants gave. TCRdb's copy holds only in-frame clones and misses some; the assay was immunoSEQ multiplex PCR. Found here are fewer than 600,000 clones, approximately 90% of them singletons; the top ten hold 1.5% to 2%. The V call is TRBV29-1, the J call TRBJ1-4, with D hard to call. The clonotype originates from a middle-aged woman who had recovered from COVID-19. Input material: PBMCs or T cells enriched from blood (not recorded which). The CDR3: CSAARRPTNEKLFF. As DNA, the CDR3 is TGCAGCGCCGCTCGCAGGCCAACTAATGAAAAACTGTTTTTT. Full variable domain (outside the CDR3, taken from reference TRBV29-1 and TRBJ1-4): SAVISQKPSRDICQRGTSLTIQCQVDSQVTMMFWYRQQPGQSLTLIATANQGSEATYESGFVIDKFPISRPNLTFSTLTVSNMSPEDSSIYLCSAARRPTNEKLFFGSGTQLSVL.